Following are 21 T cell receptor beta chains from one sample sequenced in a study of regulatory T cells in long-lasting Graves disease. Documented time point: persistent/refractory GD, antithyroid drugs over 5 years with positive TRAb. After RNA was extracted from PBMCs, the TCR library was made from it. Building the TCR beta libraries relied on iRepertoire HTBI primers, and CDR3 regions underwent Arm-PCR. MiXCR, run by TCRdb on the multiplex PCR reads, gives a single entry per CDR3 protein. This table has hundreds of thousands of distinct CDR3 sequences, around a fifth appearing once. Sequences were derived from peripheral blood mononuclear cells (PBMCs), sampled when the disease was refractory, from a patient treated with antithyroid drugs. Source of these receptors: a female donor with Graves disease.

This clonotype occurred a few times. V and J are TRBV2 and TRBJ1-6, with TRBD1 matching over 10 bases. The J segment lost 4 bases and the V segment lost 5 bases, leaving 11 bases of the junction unmatched. Germline CDR1 is SNHLY and CDR2 is FYNNEI. This CDR3 has 18 residues. The CDR3 loop is CASSLRTGGIRYNSPLHF. CDR3 nucleotide sequence: TGTGCCAGCAGTCTCCGGACAGGGGGTATTCGGTATAATTCACCCCTCCACTTT. Complete variable domain (other parts from reference TRBV2 and TRBJ1-6): EPEVTQTPSHQVTQMGQEVILRCVPISNHLYFYWYRQILGQKVEFLVSFYNNEISEKSEIFDDQFSVERPDGSNFTLKIRSTKLEDSAMYFCASSLRTGGIRYNSPLHFGNGTRLTVT.

The genes are TRBV27 and TRBJ1-1, with 7 bases aligning to TRBD1. The germline gives CDR1 MNHEY, CDR2 SMNVEV (reference sequence). The length of the CDR3 is 13 residues. The trim removed 2 bases at V and 6 bases at J, leaving 3 bases unmatched. CDR3 region: CASSLLQGAEAFF. For the CDR3, the DNA is TGTGCCAGCAGTTTACTTCAGGGGGCTGAAGCTTTCTTT.

This clonotype was seen many times. J is TRBJ1-3 and V is TRBV12-3 or TRBV12-4; 10 positions agree with TRBD1. V lost 6 bases and J lost 2; bases outside the gene matches: 7. The CDR3 runs to 16 residues. CDR3 DNA: TGTGCCAGCAGCTGGACAGGGGGTCTGACTGGAAACACCATATATTTT. Translating gives CASSWTGGLTGNTIYF.

This clonotype was seen a few times. The chain uses TRBV19 and TRBJ2-2; 8 bases align to TRBD1. The junction had 5 bases not matched to a gene; V was cut back by 3 bases and J by 2 bases. The germline CDR1 and CDR2 sequences are LNHDA and SQIVND (reference sequence). The CDR3 has 16 amino acids. The DNA of the CDR3 is TGTGCCAGTAGTATGTGGGCAGGGGGCAACACCGGGGAGCTGTTTTTT. Protein: CASSMWAGGNTGELFF.

This clonotype was counted between two and nine times. The chain couples TRBV7-2 to TRBJ2-1; TRBD2 might be the D (5 bases). Per the germline V gene, CDR1 is SGHTA and CDR2 is FQGNSA. The CDR3 extends over 16 amino acids. The V end lost 7 bases, the J end lost 7 bases, and 23 bases lay between the germline ends. CDR3 loop: CASTLLRGGMRNEQFF. CDR3 nucleotide sequence: TGTGCCAGCACCCTCCTACGGGGTGGAATGCGGAATGAGCAGTTCTTC.

This clonotype was recorded many times. This chain connects TRBV19 to TRBJ2-5; D uncertain. Trimming pared 1 base from V and 0 bases from J, leaving 6 bases between. This CDR3 has 14 residues. In germline, CDR1 is LNHDA, CDR2 SQIVND (reference sequence). The CDR3 here is CASSIGPYQETQYF. For the CDR3, the DNA is TGTGCCAGTAGTATAGGACCGTACCAAGAGACCCAGTACTTC.

The chain joins TRBV7-2 to TRBJ2-5, with 11 bases aligning to TRBD2. The last part of the DNA fits TRBJ2-1 better; the J call may be wrong. The length of the CDR3 is 20 residues. Per germline, CDR1 SGHTA and CDR2 FQGNSA. CDR3 in amino acids: CASSFLLTPLAGGQYNEQFF. The CDR3 region has the DNA TGTGCCAGCAGCTTTCTTCTGACGCCGCTAGCGGGGGGACAATACAATGAGCAGTTCTTC.

This chain joins TRBV6-1 and TRBJ2-7, with unresolved D. Germline CDR1 and CDR2: MNHNS and SASEGT. The CDR3 has 15 residues. The V and J ends lost 5 bases and 7 bases respectively, with 21 bases between them. CDR3 protein: CASSTPDWFGGEQYF. CDR3 coding DNA: TGTGCCAGCAGTACCCCTGACTGGTTCGGTGGTGAGCAGTACTTC.

This clonotype has a count of ten or more. The J gene is TRBJ1-1, the V gene TRBV11-1; a possible D gene is TRBD1 (6 bases). Germline lookup yields CDR1 SGHAT and CDR2 FQDESV (reference sequence). The CDR3 consists of 15 residues. With 5 bases removed from V and 5 bases from J, the gap between germline ends came to 18 bases. CDR3 in DNA: TGTGCCAGCAGCCGAAGGGGGGGTAGTGTGACTGAAGCTTTCTTT. This translates into CASSRRGGSVTEAFF. Together with reference TRBV11-1 and TRBJ1-1, the CDR3 gives the full variable domain: EAEVAQSPRYKITEKSQAVAFWCDPISGHATLYWYRQILGQGPELLVQFQDESVVDDSQLPKDRFSAERLKGVDSTLKIQPAELGDSAMYLCASSRRGGSVTEAFFGQGTRLTVV.

Points on this clonotype: A read error may be the cause here, since a much bigger clone is one base away. This chain joins TRBV28 and TRBJ1-6; D is unresolved. The germline CDR1 and CDR2 sequences are MDHEN and SYDVKM. This CDR3 is built from 12 residues. Trimming stripped 4 bases from V and 18 bases from J, with 16 bases between. The CDR3 DNA is TGTGCCAGCAGTTCCTTGCACCAGAGACCCCACTTT. Encoded protein: CASSSLHQRPHF.

The rearrangement links TRBV19 to TRBJ1-5; D might be TRBD1 (6 bases). CDR1 is LNHDA and CDR2 is SQIVND in the germline V gene (reference sequence). V gave up 5 bases and J gave up 6 bases, with 14 bases separating them. CDR3 length: 14 residues. The CDR3 DNA is TGTGCCAGTAGTTCCCGGACAGTCGGTCAGCCCCAGCATTTT. Protein product: CASSSRTVGQPQHF. The variable domain in full, with the rest retrieved from reference TRBV19 and TRBJ1-5, is DGGITQSPKYLFRKEGQNVTLSCEQNLNHDAMYWYRQDPGQGLRLIYYSQIVNDFQKGDIAEGYSVSREKKESFPLTVTSAQKNPTAFYLCASSSRTVGQPQHFGDGTRLSIL.

This clonotype was counted ten times or more. This chain joins TRBV7-3 and TRBJ1-6, with D perhaps TRBD1 (5 bases). V was trimmed by 0 bases and J by 5 bases, leaving 8 bases between them. From germline, CDR1 is SGHTA and CDR2 FQGTGA. The CDR3 has 15 amino acids. CDR3 sequence reads: CASSLTGQDNSPLHF. DNA for the CDR3: TGTGCCAGCAGCTTAACGGGGCAGGATAATTCACCCCTCCACTTT.

Ten or more counts support this clonotype. This chain joins TRBV6-2 or TRBV6-3 and TRBJ2-4; the D gene is possibly TRBD1 (5 bases). The CDR3 loop spans 17 amino acids. Trimming stripped 0 bases from V and 3 bases from J, with 15 bases between. CDR1 and CDR2 from the germline V gene are MNHEY and SVGEGT. CDR3 nucleotides: TGTGCCAGCAGTTACTCGTCGCCAGGGCAAGGCAAAAACATTCAGTACTTC. As protein: CASSYSSPGQGKNIQYF.

V usage is TRBV2 and J usage is TRBJ2-1; D not certain. This CDR3 spans 13 amino acids. V was clipped by 2 bases and J by 7 bases, with 9 bases between them. The germline CDR1 and CDR2 sequences are SNHLY and FYNNEI. The CDR3 region has the DNA TGTGCCAGCAGTGAACTGTCACAGAATGAGCAGTTCTTC. It yields the protein CASSELSQNEQFF.

The rearrangement uses TRBV30 and TRBJ2-7; 8 positions match TRBD1. The length of the CDR3 is 13 residues. CDR1 and CDR2 from the germline V gene are GTSNPN and SVGIG (reference sequence). V shed 4 bases, J shed 6 bases, and the junction held 8 bases outside the gene matches. The CDR3 sequence is CAWTGQGVREQYF. The CDR3 coding sequence is TGTGCCTGGACCGGACAGGGTGTCCGCGAGCAGTACTTC.

Ten or more counts support this clonotype. The CDR3 coding sequence is TGTGCCAGCAGTTTATTCTATGGCTACACCTTC. Encoded protein: CASSLFYGYTF. This chain uses TRBV12-3 or TRBV12-4 with TRBJ1-2; D is unresolved. CDR3 length: 11 amino acids. Trimming removed 2 bases at V and 4 bases at J, with 2 bases between.

Remarks on this clonotype: A much larger clone differs from this one at a single base, so this may be a read error. The chain has TRBV15 and TRBJ2-7; 9 bases map to TRBD1. CDR1 is LNHNV and CDR2 is YYDKDF in the germline V gene (reference sequence). Germline trimming cut 0 bases from V and 9 bases from J; bases unmatched to any gene: 15. The CDR3 covers 17 residues. The CDR3 coding sequence is TGTGCCACCAGCAGAGACCCATTACGGGACAGGGACGACGGGCAGTACTTC. Translating it yields CATSRDPLRDRDDGQYF.

This clonotype was counted at least ten times. This CDR3 reads CSARRDSLYF. CDR3 DNA sequence: TGCAGTGCCAGAAGGGACAGCCTCTACTTC. The gene calls are TRBV20-1 and TRBJ2-5; 7 bases are a match to TRBD1. J gave up 14 bases and V 6 bases, and 9 bases lay outside the gene matches. CDR1 DFQATT and CDR2 SNEGSKA come from the germline V gene (reference sequence). This CDR3 spans 10 amino acids.

The gene calls are TRBV18 and TRBJ2-7; 10 bases match TRBD1. There are 14 residues in the CDR3. Germline CDR1 and CDR2: KGHSH and LQKENI. With V trimmed by 5 bases and J by 3 bases, 4 bases remained unmatched. CDR3 nucleotide sequence: TGTGCCAGCTCAACGGGACAGGGGTTCTACGAGCAGTACTTC. Its protein product is CASSTGQGFYEQYF. Together with reference TRBV18 and TRBJ2-7, the CDR3 gives the full variable domain: NAGVMQNPRHLVRRRGQEARLRCSPMKGHSHVYWYRQLPEEGLKFMVYLQKENIIDESGMPKERFSAEFPKEGPSILRIQQVVRGDSAAYFCASSTGQGFYEQYFGPGTRLTVT.

This clonotype appeared a few times. Given a far larger clone just one base away, this is likely a sequencing read error. The CDR3 end shows no conserved phenylalanine or tryptophan, and so a read error is likely. This rearrangement joins TRBV6-5 to TRBJ1-2, with a possible D match to TRBD1 (5 bases). The V gene's germline CDR1 is MNHEY and CDR2 SVGAGI. Trimming removed 2 bases at V and 2 bases at J, with 18 bases between. This CDR3 contains 17 residues. The CDR3 is CASSYSHGGGTNYGYTL. The CDR3 coding sequence is TGTGCCAGCAGTTACAGTCACGGCGGGGGAACAAACTATGGCTACACCCTC.

In its sample, this clonotype was seen many times. This rearrangement joins TRBV27 to TRBJ1-2; D unclear. The germline gives CDR1 MNHEY, CDR2 SMNVEV (reference sequence). Trimming removed 6 bases at V and 8 bases at J, with 16 bases between. The CDR3 has 13 residues. The CDR3 is CASSPDQRGGYTF. DNA of the CDR3: TGTGCCAGCAGCCCTGACCAGCGAGGGGGCTACACCTTC.